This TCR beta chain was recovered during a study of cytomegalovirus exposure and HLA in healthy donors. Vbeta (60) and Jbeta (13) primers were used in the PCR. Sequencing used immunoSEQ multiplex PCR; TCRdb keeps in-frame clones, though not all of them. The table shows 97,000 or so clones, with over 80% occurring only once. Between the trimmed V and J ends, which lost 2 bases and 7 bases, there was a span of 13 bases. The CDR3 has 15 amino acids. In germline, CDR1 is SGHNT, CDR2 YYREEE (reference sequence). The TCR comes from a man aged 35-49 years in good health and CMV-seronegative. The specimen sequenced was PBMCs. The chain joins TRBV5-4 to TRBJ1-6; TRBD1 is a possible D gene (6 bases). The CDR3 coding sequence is TGTGCCAGCAGCTTAAACAGGGTAGGCAATTCACCCCTCCACTTT. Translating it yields CASSLNRVGNSPLHF.